Listed here are 10 T cell receptor beta chains from one sample, sequenced in a study of regulatory T cells in long-lasting Graves disease (dated by TCRdb to about 2021). Preparation of the library involved multiplex PCR. The instrument was an Illumina HiSeq 4000. To build TCR beta libraries, CDR3 regions were amplified by Arm-PCR using iRepertoire HTBI primers. The public reads were reprocessed in TCRdb via fastp at Q25 and MiXCR, keeping in-frame beta chains. Each entry is one CDR3 protein sequence, shown with its most common DNA and genes. Across this sample there are some 450,000 distinct CDR3 sequences, with less than 20% seen only once. Around 10% of the sample is held by the ten biggest clonotypes. The label giving this sample's time point can be read as: newly diagnosed GD, antithyroid drugs for less than 3 months. For both TCR sequencing and RNA sequencing, RNA was extracted from PBMCs using TRIzol.

The data were also submitted as part of a second study, on T cells in Graves' hyperthyroidism and ophthalmopathy.

The sequences come from peripheral blood mononuclear cells (PBMCs), collected at new diagnosis, from a patient treated with antithyroid drugs. Receptors originate from a woman in her twenties or thirties with Graves disease. Donor details come from another sample of the same person, matched by shared clones.

This clonotype was seen more than once but under ten times. This rearrangement joins TRBV7-9 to TRBJ2-1; 13 nucleotides line up with TRBD2. From germline, CDR1 is SEHNR and CDR2 FQNEAQ (reference sequence). The CDR3 length is 19 residues. Germline trimming cut 1 base from V and 6 bases from J; bases unmatched to any gene: 12. DNA of the CDR3: TGTGCCAGCAGCTTAGAAGGGGGACTAGCGGGAAAGAGGGTCAATGAGCAGTTCTTC. Residues: CASSLEGGLAGKRVNEQFF.

This clonotype was recorded many times. The chain links TRBV7-8 to TRBJ2-7; possibly TRBD1 for D (5 bases). CDR3 length equals 13 residues. CDR1 and CDR2 from the germline V gene are SGHVS and FQNEAQ. Deletions cut 6 bases from V and 3 bases from J, with 12 bases between. CDR3 nucleotide sequence: TGTGCCAGCAGGCCAGGGCTCTTCTACGAGCAGTACTTC. Its protein is CASRPGLFYEQYF.

This clonotype has at least ten counts. This rearrangement joins TRBV5-4 to TRBJ2-4; 8 nucleotides align to TRBD1. The CDR3 loop spans 13 amino acids. V was pared by 4 bases and J by 8 bases, with 5 bases of the junction left unmatched. The germline gives CDR1 SGHNT, CDR2 YYREEE (reference sequence). The CDR3 region is CASSATGAHIQYF. In DNA, the CDR3 is TGTGCCAGCAGCGCGACAGGGGCCCACATTCAGTACTTC.

This chain uses TRBV29-1 with TRBJ1-5; D is possibly TRBD1 (6 bases). This CDR3 is built from 16 residues. Germline values: CDR1 SQVTM, CDR2 ANQGSEA. V lost 6 bases and J 3 bases, leaving 21 bases between the germline ends. CDR3 sequence reads: CSVSLGGRGDNQPQHF. The CDR3 coding sequence is TGCAGCGTCTCTCTAGGAGGCAGGGGCGACAATCAGCCCCAGCATTTT.

The table lists this clonotype with many counts. The gene calls are TRBV18 and TRBJ1-2; 7 bases are shared with TRBD1. V shed 3 bases and J 8 bases; nucleotides not matched to a gene: 9. This CDR3 contains 14 residues. Germline CDR1 KGHSH, CDR2 LQKENI. CDR3 sequence (DNA): TGTGCCAGCTCACCCACAGGGGACAATGGCGGCTACACCTTC. Protein product: CASSPTGDNGGYTF.

This clonotype was counted between two and nine times. This chain connects TRBV10-3 to TRBJ2-1, with D possibly matching TRBD1 (6 bases). This CDR3 contains 13 residues. Trimming cost V 4 bases and J 9 bases, with 13 bases left between them. The germline V gene encodes CDR1 ENHRY and CDR2 SYGVKD. The CDR3 sequence: CAISGGRGAEQFF. The CDR3 nucleotides read TGTGCCATCAGTGGGGGGCGTGGGGCTGAGCAGTTCTTC.

About this clonotype: A read error may explain this, as a much larger clone is one base away. The V call is TRBV20-1, the J call TRBJ2-7; the match to TRBD2 covers 9 bases. CDR1 and CDR2 (germline): DFQATT, SNEGSKA (reference sequence). CDR3 length: 14 residues. The CDR3 loop is CSGLLGTSIYERYF. CDR3 coding DNA: TGCAGTGGCCTCTTGGGGACTAGCATCTACGAGCGGTACTTC.

CDR3 DNA sequence: TGTGCCAGCTCCCCCGCTACCTCTCCCGGGGCCCAGCATTTT. Its protein is CASSPATSPGAQHF. V and J are TRBV18 and TRBJ1-5; D remains ambiguous. Germline CDR1 and CDR2: KGHSH and LQKENI. The CDR3 runs 14 residues. V was pared by 6 bases and J by 11 bases, with 20 bases between. Using reference TRBV18 and TRBJ1-5 for the parts outside the CDR3, the full variable domain is NAGVMQNPRHLVRRRGQEARLRCSPMKGHSHVYWYRQLPEEGLKFMVYLQKENIIDESGMPKERFSAEFPKEGPSILRIQQVVRGDSAAYFCASSPATSPGAQHFGDGTRLSIL.

In nucleotides, the CDR3 is TGTGCCAGCAGTACAAGGACACCCCCTCAGCCCCAGCATTTT. Its translation: CASSTRTPPQPQHF. V usage is TRBV6-1 and J usage is TRBJ1-5; perhaps TRBD1 as D (5 bases). The germline gives CDR1 MNHNS, CDR2 SASEGT. The CDR3 is 14 amino acids. Trimming pared 5 bases from V and 6 bases from J, leaving 14 bases between.

The chain carries TRBV9 and TRBJ2-1; 11 nucleotides align to TRBD1. The CDR3 contains 17 residues. CDR1 and CDR2 (germline): SGDLS, YYNGEE. Trimming removed 4 bases from V and 4 bases from J; junction bases left unmatched: 10. CDR3 nucleotide sequence: TGTGCCAGCAGCCCTCGGGGAGGACAGGGGGCATACAATGAGCAGTTCTTC. Protein: CASSPRGGQGAYNEQFF.